The TCR beta chain under discussion was sequenced for a study of T cells in localized non-small cell lung cancer. Overall study findings and caveats: Researchers found a median approximately 55 of the top 100 tumor clones in adjacent lung. Clonality of T cells reached its maximum in uninvolved adjacent lung, surpassing tumor.

Comment on this clone: Its specificity is not known.

Using immunoSEQ multiplex PCR, the repertoire was profiled, and TCRdb retains in-frame clones only, with some absent. The repertoire holds 52,000 or so clones, with more than 80% as singletons. This CDR3 spans 14 amino acids. V shed 3 bases and J 7 bases; nucleotides not matched to a gene: 8. Germline assignment: CDR1 MNHEY and CDR2 SMNVEV (reference sequence). The chain is built from TRBV27 and TRBJ1-2, with 7 bases fitting TRBD1. Sequences were derived from peripheral blood, sampled before any cancer treatment. The sequence came from a male donor aged 60 or over with stage III squamous cell lung carcinoma. DNA for the CDR3: TGTGCCAGCAGTTTTTACAGGGGTAGTCGTGGCTACACCTTC. This translates into CASSFYRGSRGYTF.